This TCR beta chain was sequenced in a study of blood T cell repertoires in COVID-19. About the study: T cells, B-cell-depleted T cells, or PBMCs supplied cDNA or gDNA.

Trimming shortened V by 6 bases and J by 10 bases, and 10 bases separated the two germline ends. This CDR3 is built from 11 residues. Germline-derived CDR1 and CDR2 are SEHNR and FQNEAQ (reference sequence). The assay was immunoSEQ multiplex PCR, and TCRdb's table has in-frame clones only and misses some. Among 150,000 to 200,000 clones, approximately 86% were seen once, and the ten largest hold approximately 0.5%. The V call is TRBV7-9, the J call TRBJ1-3; a weak D match, TRBD1 (5 bases). The sample comprised peripheral blood. This clonotype was sampled from a man aged 60-69 years with COVID-19, enrolled during active disease. In nucleotides, the CDR3 is TGTGCCAGCAGGTCGGGACTGACCATATATTTT. It encodes CASRSGLTIYF.